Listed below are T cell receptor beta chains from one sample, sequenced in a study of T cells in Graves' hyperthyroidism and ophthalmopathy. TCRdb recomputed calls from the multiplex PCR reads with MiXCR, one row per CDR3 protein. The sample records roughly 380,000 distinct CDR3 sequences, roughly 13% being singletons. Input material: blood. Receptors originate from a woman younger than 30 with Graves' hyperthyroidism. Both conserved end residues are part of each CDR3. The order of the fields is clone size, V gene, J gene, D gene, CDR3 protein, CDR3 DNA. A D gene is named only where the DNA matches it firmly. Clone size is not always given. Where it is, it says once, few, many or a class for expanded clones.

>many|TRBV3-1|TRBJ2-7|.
CASSQATGYEQYF
TGTGCCAGCAGCCAAGCCACAGGGTACGAGCAGTACTTC
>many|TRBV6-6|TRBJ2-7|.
CASSYSTLAGVTYEQYF
TGTGCCAGCAGTTACTCGACTCTGGCAGGGGTCACCTACGAGCAGTACTTC
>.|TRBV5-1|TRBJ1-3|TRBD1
CASRETGGGNTIYF
TGCGCCAGCAGAGAGACAGGGGGTGGAAACACCATATATTTT
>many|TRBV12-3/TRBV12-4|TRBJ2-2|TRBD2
CASSVAGGNTGELFF
TGTGCCAGCAGTGTAGCGGGAGGGAACACCGGGGAGCTGTTTTTT
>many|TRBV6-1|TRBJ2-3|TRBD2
CASSGLAGGTDTQYF
TGTGCCAGCAGTGGACTAGCGGGAGGCACAGATACGCAGTATTTT
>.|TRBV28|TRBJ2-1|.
CASSHSTPGLHYNEQFF
TGTGCCAGCAGCCATTCGACTCCGGGACTCCACTACAATGAGCAGTTCTTC
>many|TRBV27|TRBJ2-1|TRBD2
CASSLSPLASGRDEQFF
TGTGCCAGCAGTTTATCCCCCTTGGCTAGCGGGAGGGATGAGCAGTTCTTC
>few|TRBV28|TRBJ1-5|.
CASTRPRNRAYSNQPQHF
TGTGCCAGCACCCGGCCGCGAAACAGGGCATATAGCAATCAGCCCCAGCATTTT
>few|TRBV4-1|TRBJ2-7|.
CASSPPGSEPFSYEQYF
TGCGCCAGCAGCCCTCCCGGGTCCGAACCCTTCTCCTACGAGCAGTACTTC
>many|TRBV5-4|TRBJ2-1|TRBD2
CASSLSAGGSSYNEQFF
TGTGCCAGCAGCTTGTCGGCGGGAGGGAGCTCCTACAATGAGCAGTTCTTC
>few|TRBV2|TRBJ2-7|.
CASRGDSYEQYF
TGTGCCAGCAGGGGCGACAGCTACGAGCAGTACTTC
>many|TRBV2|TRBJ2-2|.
CASSDEGTGELFF
TGTGCCAGCAGTGACGAGGGTACCGGGGAGCTGTTTTTT
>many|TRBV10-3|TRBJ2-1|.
CAISVQESGNEQFF
TGTGCCATCAGTGTGCAGGAGTCGGGCAATGAGCAGTTCTTC
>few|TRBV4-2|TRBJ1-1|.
CASSQDRVGTEAFF
TGTGCCAGCAGCCAAGACAGGGTGGGCACTGAAGCTTTCTTT
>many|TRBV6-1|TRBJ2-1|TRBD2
CASSWLAGGENEQFF
TGTGCCAGCAGCTGGCTAGCGGGAGGGGAAAATGAGCAGTTCTTC
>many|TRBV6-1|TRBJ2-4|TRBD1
CASSEGQGNIQYF
TGTGCCAGCAGCGAGGGACAGGGAAACATTCAGTACTTC
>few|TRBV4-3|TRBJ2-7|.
CASSQDGGGPYEQYF
TGCGCCAGCAGCCAAGACGGGGGAGGACCCTACGAGCAGTACTTC
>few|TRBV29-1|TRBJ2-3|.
CSVDRVRIDTQYF
TGCAGCGTTGACAGGGTGAGGATTGATACGCAGTATTTT
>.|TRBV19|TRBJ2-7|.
CASISPATYEQYF
TGTGCCAGTATCTCCCCAGCTACCTACGAGCAGTACTTC
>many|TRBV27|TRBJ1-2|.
CASSNRGARDGYTF
TGTGCCAGCAGTAATCGTGGGGCGAGGGATGGCTACACCTTC
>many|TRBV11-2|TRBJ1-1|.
CASSLLGEAFF
TGTGCCAGCAGCTTACTTGGTGAAGCTTTCTTT
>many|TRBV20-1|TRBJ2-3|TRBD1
CSAETGLGSDTQYF
TGCAGTGCTGAGACAGGGCTGGGCTCGGATACGCAGTATTTT
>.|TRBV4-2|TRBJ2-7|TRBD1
CASSQDGTGREQYF
TGTGCCAGCAGCCAAGACGGGACAGGGAGGGAGCAGTACTTC
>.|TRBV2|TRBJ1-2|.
CASSESGVGGYTF
TGTGCCAGCAGTGAATCAGGGGTGGGAGGCTACACCTTC
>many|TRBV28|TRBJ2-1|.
CASSLLVHNEQFF
TGTGCCAGCAGTTTATTAGTCCACAATGAGCAGTTCTTC
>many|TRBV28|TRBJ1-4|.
CASSFSRANEKLFF
TGTGCCAGCAGTTTTAGCAGGGCTAATGAAAAACTGTTTTTT
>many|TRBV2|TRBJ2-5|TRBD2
CASSALGASGTAGETQYF
TGTGCCAGCAGTGCCCTCGGTGCTAGCGGGACGGCGGGAGAGACCCAGTACTTC
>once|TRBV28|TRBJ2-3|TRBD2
CASSPYRLAGADTQYF
TGTGCCAGCAGTCCTTACCGACTAGCGGGAGCAGATACGCAGTATTTT
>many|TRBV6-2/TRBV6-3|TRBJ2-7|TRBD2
CASSYPRGSGDEQYF
TGTGCCAGCAGTTACCCCCGCGGGAGTGGAGACGAGCAGTACTTC
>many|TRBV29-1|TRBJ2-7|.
CSVEQGMPYEQYF
TGCAGCGTTGAACAGGGGATGCCCTACGAGCAGTACTTC
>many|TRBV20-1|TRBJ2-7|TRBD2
CSASGRGSPFYEQYF
TGCAGTGCTAGCGGGAGGGGCTCCCCCTTCTACGAGCAGTACTTC
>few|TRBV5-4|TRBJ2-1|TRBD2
CASSPSGTRGSNEQFF
TGTGCCAGCAGCCCATCCGGGACTAGAGGTTCCAATGAGCAGTTCTTC
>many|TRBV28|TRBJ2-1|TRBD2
CASSPGTSTEQFF
TGTGCCAGCAGTCCCGGGACTAGCACTGAGCAGTTCTTC
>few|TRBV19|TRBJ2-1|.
CASSIQSGSHEQFF
TGTGCCAGTAGTATCCAGTCCGGGTCCCATGAGCAGTTCTTC
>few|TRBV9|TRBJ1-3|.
CASSVAGTSSGNTIYF
TGTGCCAGCAGCGTAGCGGGCACCAGCTCTGGAAACACCATATATTTT
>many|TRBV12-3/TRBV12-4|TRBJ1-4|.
CASSPRRQESEKLFF
TGTGCCAGCAGTCCCCGGAGACAGGAAAGTGAAAAACTGTTTTTT
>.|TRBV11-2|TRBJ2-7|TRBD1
CASSTKAGTGVYEQYF
TGTGCCAGCAGCACCAAAGCCGGGACAGGGGTTTACGAGCAGTACTTC
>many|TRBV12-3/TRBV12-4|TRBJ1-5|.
CASSPRGYGQPQHF
TGTGCCAGCAGCCCTAGGGGGTATGGCCAGCCCCAGCATTTT
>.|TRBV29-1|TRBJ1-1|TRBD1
CSVEGAGGNTEAFF
TGCAGCGTTGAAGGGGCAGGGGGGAACACTGAAGCTTTCTTT
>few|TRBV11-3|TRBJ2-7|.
CASSPKVAYEQYF
TGTGCCAGCAGCCCTAAGGTCGCCTACGAGCAGTACTTC
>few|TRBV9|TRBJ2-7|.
CASSVAEGNYEQYF
TGTGCCAGCAGCGTAGCCGAGGGCAATTACGAGCAGTACTTC
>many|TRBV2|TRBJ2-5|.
CASRKDLDPVKTQYF
TGTGCCAGCAGGAAAGACCTCGACCCCGTAAAGACCCAGTACTTC
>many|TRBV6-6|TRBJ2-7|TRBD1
CASSYEGTTGTVFYEQYF
TGTGCCAGCAGTTACGAAGGAACGACCGGGACAGTCTTCTACGAGCAGTACTTC
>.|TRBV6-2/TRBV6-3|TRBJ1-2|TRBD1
CVSSYQGARGYTF
TGTGTCAGCAGTTACCAGGGGGCGCGAGGCTACACCTTC
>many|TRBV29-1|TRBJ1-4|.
CSVLLAEKLFF
TGCAGCGTGCTTCTGGCGGAAAAACTGTTTTTT
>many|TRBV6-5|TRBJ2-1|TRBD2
CASSYVRASGQSSYNEQFF
TGTGCCAGCAGTTACGTTCGGGCTAGCGGCCAGAGCTCCTACAATGAGCAGTTCTTC
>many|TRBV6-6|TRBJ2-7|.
CASSYSRVAGQIFEQYF
TGTGCCAGCAGTTACTCAAGGGTAGCGGGACAGATCTTCGAGCAGTACTTC
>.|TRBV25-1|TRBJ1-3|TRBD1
CASSRTGVGNTIYF
TGTGCCAGCAGCCGGACAGGGGTCGGAAACACCATATATTTT
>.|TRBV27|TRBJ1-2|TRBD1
CASSLLNRGHVEGYTF
TGTGCCAGCAGTTTATTGAACAGGGGCCACGTTGAGGGCTACACCTTC
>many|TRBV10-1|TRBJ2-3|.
CASSYERTDTQYF
TGCGCCAGCAGTTATGAGCGCACAGATACGCAGTATTTT
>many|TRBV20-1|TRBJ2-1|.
CSAETLDSSYNEQFF
TGCAGTGCCGAGACGCTCGACAGCTCCTACAATGAGCAGTTCTTC
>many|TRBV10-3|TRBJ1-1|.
CAIREGGTEAFF
TGTGCCATCAGGGAAGGGGGCACTGAAGCTTTCTTT
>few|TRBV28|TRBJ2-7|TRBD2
CASSFGGGTSYEQYF
TGTGCCAGCAGTTTTGGCGGGGGAACTTCCTACGAGCAGTACTTC
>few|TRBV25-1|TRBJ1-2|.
CASSEYRQKDYYGYTF
TGTGCCAGCAGTGAATATAGACAGAAGGATTACTATGGCTACACCTTC